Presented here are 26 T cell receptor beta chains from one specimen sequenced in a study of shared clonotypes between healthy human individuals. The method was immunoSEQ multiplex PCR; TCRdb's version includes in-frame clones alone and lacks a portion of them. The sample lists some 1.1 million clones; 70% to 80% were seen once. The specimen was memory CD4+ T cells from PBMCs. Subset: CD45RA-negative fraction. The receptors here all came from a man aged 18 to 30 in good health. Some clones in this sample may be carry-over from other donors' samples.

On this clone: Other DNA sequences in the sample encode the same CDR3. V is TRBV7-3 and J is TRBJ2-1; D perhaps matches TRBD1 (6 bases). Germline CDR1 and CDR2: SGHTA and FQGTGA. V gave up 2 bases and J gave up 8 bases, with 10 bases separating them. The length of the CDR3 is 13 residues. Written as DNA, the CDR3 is TGTGCCAGCAGCTTAGCAGGGGTCGATGAGCAGTTCTTC. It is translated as CASSLAGVDEQFF.

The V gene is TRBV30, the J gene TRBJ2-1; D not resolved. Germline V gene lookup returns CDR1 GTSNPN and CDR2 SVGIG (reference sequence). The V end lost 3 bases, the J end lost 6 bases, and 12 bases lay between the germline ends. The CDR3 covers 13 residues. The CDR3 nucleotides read TGTGCCTGGAGCGTCCTCGTGGCCAATGAGCAGTTCTTC. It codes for CAWSVLVANEQFF.

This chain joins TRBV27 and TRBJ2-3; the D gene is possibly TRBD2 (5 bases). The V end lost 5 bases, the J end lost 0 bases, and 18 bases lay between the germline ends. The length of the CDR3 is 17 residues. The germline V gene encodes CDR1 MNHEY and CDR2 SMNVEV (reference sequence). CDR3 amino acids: CASSPRFDYSSTDTQYF. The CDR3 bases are TGTGCCAGCAGTCCCAGATTCGACTATTCTAGCACAGATACGCAGTATTTT.

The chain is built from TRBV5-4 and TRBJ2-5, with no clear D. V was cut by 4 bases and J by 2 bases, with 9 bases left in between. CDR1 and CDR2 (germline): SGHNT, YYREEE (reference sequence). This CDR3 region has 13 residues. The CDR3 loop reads CASSLLIQETQYF. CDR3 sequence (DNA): TGTGCCAGCAGCCTACTAATTCAAGAGACCCAGTACTTC.

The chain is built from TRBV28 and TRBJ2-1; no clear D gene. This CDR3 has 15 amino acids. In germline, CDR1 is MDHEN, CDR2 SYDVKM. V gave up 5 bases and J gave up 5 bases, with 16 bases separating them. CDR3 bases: TGTGCCAGCAGTCCGCAAGTTGCCGGAAACAATGAGCAGTTCTTC. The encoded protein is CASSPQVAGNNEQFF.

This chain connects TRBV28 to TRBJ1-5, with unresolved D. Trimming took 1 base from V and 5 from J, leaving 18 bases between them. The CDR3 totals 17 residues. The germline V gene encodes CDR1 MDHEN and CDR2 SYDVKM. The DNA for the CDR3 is TGTGCCAGCAGTTTATTAGTAGGACTAAAGAGGTATCAGCCCCAGCATTTT. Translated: CASSLLVGLKRYQPQHF.

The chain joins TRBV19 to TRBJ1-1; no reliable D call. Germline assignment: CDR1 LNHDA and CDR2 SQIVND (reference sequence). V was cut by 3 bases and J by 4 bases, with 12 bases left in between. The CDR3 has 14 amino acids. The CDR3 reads CASSIGGGSTEAFF. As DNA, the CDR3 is TGTGCCAGTAGTATCGGCGGCGGGAGCACTGAAGCTTTCTTT.

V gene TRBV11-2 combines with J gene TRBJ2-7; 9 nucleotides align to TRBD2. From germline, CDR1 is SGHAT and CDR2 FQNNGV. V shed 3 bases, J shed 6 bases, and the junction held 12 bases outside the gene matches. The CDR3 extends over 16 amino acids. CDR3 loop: CASSLRAGGNYVEQYF. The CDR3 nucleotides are TGTGCCAGCAGCTTGAGAGCGGGAGGTAATTATGTCGAGCAGTACTTC.

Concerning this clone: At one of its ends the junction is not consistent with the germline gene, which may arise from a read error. CDR3 loop: CASSVDGGKQPQHF. The DNA for the CDR3 is TGTGCCAGCAGCGTAGACGGCGGCAAACAGCCCCAGCATTTT. The chain employs TRBV9 and TRBJ1-5, with D unresolved. In germline, CDR1 is SGDLS, CDR2 YYNGEE. The CDR3 length is 14 residues.

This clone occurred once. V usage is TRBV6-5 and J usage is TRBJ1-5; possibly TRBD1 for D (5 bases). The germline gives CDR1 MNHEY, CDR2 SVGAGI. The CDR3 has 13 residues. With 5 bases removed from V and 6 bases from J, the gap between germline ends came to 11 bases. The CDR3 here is CASSLRRGQPQHF. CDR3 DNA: TGTGCCAGCAGTCTTAGGAGGGGTCAGCCCCAGCATTTT.

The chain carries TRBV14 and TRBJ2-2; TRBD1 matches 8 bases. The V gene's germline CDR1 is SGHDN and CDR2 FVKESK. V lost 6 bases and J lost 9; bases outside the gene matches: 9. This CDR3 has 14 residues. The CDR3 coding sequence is TGTGCCAGCAGTCCGACAGGGGATATCTGGGAGCTGTTTTTT. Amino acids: CASSPTGDIWELFF. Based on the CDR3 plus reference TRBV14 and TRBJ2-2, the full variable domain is EAGVTQFPSHSVIEKGQTVTLRCDPISGHDNLYWYRRVMGKEIKFLLHFVKESKQDESGMPNNRFLAERTGGTYSTLKVQPAELEDSGVYFCASSPTGDIWELFFGEGSRLTVL.

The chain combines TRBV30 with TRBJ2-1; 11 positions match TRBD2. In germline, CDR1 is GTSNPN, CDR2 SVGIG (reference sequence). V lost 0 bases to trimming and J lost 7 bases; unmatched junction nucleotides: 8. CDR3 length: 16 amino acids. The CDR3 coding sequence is TGTGCCTGGAGTGTACGAAGTAGCGGGAGGGCTAATGAGCAGTTCTTC. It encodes CAWSVRSSGRANEQFF.

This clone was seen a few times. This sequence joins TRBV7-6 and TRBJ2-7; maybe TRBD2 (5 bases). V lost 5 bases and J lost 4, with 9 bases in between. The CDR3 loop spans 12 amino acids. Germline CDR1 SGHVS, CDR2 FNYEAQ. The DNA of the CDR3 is TGTGCCAGCAGCCAATCGGGGTACGAGCAGTACTTC. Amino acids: CASSQSGYEQYF.

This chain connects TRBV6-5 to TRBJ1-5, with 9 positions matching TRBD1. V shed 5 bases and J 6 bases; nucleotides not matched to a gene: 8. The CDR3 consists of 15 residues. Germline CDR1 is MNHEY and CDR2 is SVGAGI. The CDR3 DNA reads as TGTGCCAGCAGTCCGCGGACAGGGGCCGGTCAGCCCCAGCATTTT. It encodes CASSPRTGAGQPQHF.

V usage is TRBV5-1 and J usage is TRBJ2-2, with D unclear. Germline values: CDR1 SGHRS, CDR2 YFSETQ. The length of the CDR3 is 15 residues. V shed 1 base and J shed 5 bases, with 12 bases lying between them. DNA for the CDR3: TGCGCCAGCAGCTTGATAACCTCGGATACCGGGGAGCTGTTTTTT. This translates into CASSLITSDTGELFF.

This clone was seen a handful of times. CDR3 in DNA: TGCGCCAGCAGCCATGGACAGGCGAATGAAAAACTGTTTTTT. It is translated as CASSHGQANEKLFF. This chain uses TRBV4-1 with TRBJ1-4, with 7 bases aligning to TRBD1. J gave up 5 bases and V 3 bases, and 3 bases lay outside the gene matches. Germline CDR1 and CDR2: MGHRA and YSYEKL. The CDR3 loop spans 14 amino acids.

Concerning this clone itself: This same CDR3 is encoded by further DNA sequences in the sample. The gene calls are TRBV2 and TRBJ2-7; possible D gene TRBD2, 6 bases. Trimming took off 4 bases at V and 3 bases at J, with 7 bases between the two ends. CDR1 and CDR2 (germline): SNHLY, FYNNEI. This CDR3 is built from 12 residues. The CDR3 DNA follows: TGTGCCAGCAGTGCCGGGGGCTACGAGCAGTACTTC. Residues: CASSAGGYEQYF.

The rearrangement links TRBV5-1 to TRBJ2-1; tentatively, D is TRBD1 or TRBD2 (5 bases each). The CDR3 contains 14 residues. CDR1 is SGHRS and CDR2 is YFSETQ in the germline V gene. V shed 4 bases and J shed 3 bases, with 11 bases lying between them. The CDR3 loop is CASSRRDLYNEQFF. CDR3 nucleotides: TGCGCCAGCAGCCGCCGGGACCTCTACAATGAGCAGTTCTTC. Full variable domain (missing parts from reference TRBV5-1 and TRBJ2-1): KAGVTQTPRYLIKTRGQQVTLSCSPISGHRSVSWYQQTPGQGLQFLFEYFSETQRNKGNFPGRFSGRQFSNSRSEMNVSTLELGDSALYLCASSRRDLYNEQFFGPGTRLTVL.

CDR3 loop: CASSFVPAGEQYF. DNA for the CDR3: TGTGCCAGCAGCTTTGTACCCGCTGGCGAGCAGTACTTC. J is TRBJ2-7 and V is TRBV5-6; D is unclear. Per the germline V gene, CDR1 is SGHDT and CDR2 is YYEEEE. The CDR3 length is 13 residues. V was pared by 2 bases and J by 6 bases, with 12 bases between. Supplemented by reference TRBV5-6 and TRBJ2-7, the full variable domain reads DAGVTQSPTHLIKTRGQQVTLRCSPKSGHDTVSWYQQALGQGPQFIFQYYEEEERQRGNFPDRFSGHQFPNYSSELNVNALLLGDSALYLCASSFVPAGEQYFGPGTRLTVT.

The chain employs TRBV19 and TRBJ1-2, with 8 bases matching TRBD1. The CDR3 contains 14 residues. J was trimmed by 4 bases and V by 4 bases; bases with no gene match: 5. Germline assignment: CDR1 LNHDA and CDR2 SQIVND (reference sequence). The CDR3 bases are TGTGCCAGTAGTAGACAGGGGAACGCCTATGGCTACACCTTC. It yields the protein CASSRQGNAYGYTF.

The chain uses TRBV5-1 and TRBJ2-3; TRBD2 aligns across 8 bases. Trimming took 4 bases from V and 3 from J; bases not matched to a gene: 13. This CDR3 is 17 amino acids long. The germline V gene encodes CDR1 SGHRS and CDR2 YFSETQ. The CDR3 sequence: CASSVQRESFVTDTQYF. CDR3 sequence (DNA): TGCGCCAGCAGCGTACAGCGGGAGAGTTTCGTAACAGATACGCAGTATTTT.

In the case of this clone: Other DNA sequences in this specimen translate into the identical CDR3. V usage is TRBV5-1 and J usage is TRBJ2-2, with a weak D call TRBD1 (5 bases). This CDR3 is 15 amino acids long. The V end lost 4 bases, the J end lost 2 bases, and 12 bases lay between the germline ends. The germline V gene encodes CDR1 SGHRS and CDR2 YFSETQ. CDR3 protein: CASSPGDRNTGELFF. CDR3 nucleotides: TGCGCCAGCAGCCCGGGTGACAGAAACACCGGGGAGCTGTTTTTT.

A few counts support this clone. The CDR3 DNA reads as TGTGCCAGCAGTGTGGGGTTTCAGCCCCAGCATTTT. Encoded protein: CASSVGFQPQHF. The rearrangement links TRBV2 to TRBJ1-5; D uncertain. Germline V gives CDR1 SNHLY, CDR2 FYNNEI. V was shortened by 4 bases and J by 6 bases, with 7 bases between the two germline ends. This CDR3 contains 12 residues.

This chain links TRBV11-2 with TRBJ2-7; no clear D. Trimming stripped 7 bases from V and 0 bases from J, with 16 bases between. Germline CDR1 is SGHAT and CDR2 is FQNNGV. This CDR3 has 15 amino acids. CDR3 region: CASKDERFGSYEQYF. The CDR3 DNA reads TGTGCCAGCAAGGATGAGAGGTTTGGCTCCTACGAGCAGTACTTC. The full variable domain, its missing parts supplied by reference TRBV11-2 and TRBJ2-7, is EAGVAQSPRYKIIEKRQSVAFWCNPISGHATLYWYQQILGQGPKLLIQFQNNGVVDDSQLPKDRFSAERLKGVDSTLKIQPAKLEDSAVYLCASKDERFGSYEQYFGPGTRLTVT.

The CDR3 protein is CASSYSPGQDPYGYTF. CDR3 bases: TGTGCCAGCAGTTACTCGCCGGGACAGGACCCCTATGGCTACACCTTC. The chain recombines TRBV6-6 with TRBJ1-2, with 8 bases matching TRBD1. CDR1 is MNHNY, CDR2 SVGAGI, per germline (reference sequence). CDR3 size: 16 residues. The V gene end was trimmed by 0 bases and the J gene end by 4 bases; junction bases not matched to a gene: 7.

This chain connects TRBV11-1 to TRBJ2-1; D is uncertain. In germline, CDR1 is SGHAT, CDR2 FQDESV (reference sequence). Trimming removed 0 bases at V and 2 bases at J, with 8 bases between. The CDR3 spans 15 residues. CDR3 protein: CASSLASGPYNEQFF. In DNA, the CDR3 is TGTGCCAGCAGCTTAGCAAGTGGGCCCTACAATGAGCAGTTCTTC.